The 11 T cell receptor beta chains in this list originate from one sample, sequenced in a study of human T cells and chemical hapten exposure. Time point in this sample: patch test 3, about 24 weeks after DPC sensitization. Specified treatment: therapeutic diphenylcyclopropenone sensitization with weekly scalp DPC. TCRdb processed the RACE reads anew with MiXCR; each CDR3 protein has one entry. The sample gives tens of thousands of distinct CDR3 sequences, approximately 9.9% of which show up once; around 16% is in the top ten. The specimen was whole blood, collected in connection with sensitization to the hapten diphenylcyclopropenone (DPC). Receptors originate from a woman in her forties with alopecia areata. Some clones in this sample may be carry-over from other donors' samples.

Ten or more counts support this clonotype. This chain connects TRBV2 to TRBJ2-3; the match to TRBD2 covers 8 bases. Unmatched junction bases numbered 2, after V lost 2 bases and J lost 1 base. The CDR3 length is 15 residues. Looked up from germline, CDR1 is SNHLY and CDR2 is FYNNEI. The CDR3 here is CASSERSGGTDTQYF. Here the CDR3 DNA reads TGTGCCAGCAGTGAACGTAGCGGGGGCACAGATACGCAGTATTTT.

The chain carries TRBV7-2 and TRBJ2-5; D may correspond to TRBD1 or TRBD2 (5 bases each). CDR3 length: 14 amino acids. Trimming left V 5 bases short and J 5 bases short, with 15 bases between. Looked up from germline, CDR1 is SGHTA and CDR2 is FQGNSA. The CDR3 region has the DNA TGTGCCAGCAGCCCCGTCGGGGCGCGGGAGACCCAGTACTTC. It is translated as CASSPVGARETQYF.

This clonotype was picked up a small number of times. The rearrangement links TRBV6-6 to TRBJ2-2; tentatively, D is TRBD1 (5 bases). CDR3 length: 17 amino acids. V was clipped by 0 bases and J by 1 base, with 12 bases between them. Germline V gives CDR1 MNHNY, CDR2 SVGAGI (reference sequence). The CDR3 region has the DNA TGTGCCAGCAGTTACTCCCTGGGGCGGTTGAACACCGGGGAGCTGTTTTTT. Its translation is CASSYSLGRLNTGELFF.

The gene calls are TRBV29-1 and TRBJ1-1, with a tentative D call TRBD1 (5 bases). V lost 6 bases and J lost 1, with 15 bases in between. Germline CDR1 is SQVTM and CDR2 is ANQGSEA. This CDR3 is 14 amino acids long. CDR3 coding DNA: TGCAGCGTCACTGGGGCTCAGGGGAACACTGAAGCTTTCTTT. Its translation: CSVTGAQGNTEAFF.

This clonotype was seen ten or more times. This rearrangement joins TRBV12-3 or TRBV12-4 to TRBJ2-3, with D unclear. This CDR3 spans 11 amino acids. Trimming removed 10 bases at V and 6 bases at J, with 11 bases between. In DNA form, the CDR3 reads TGTGCCACCGCGAAGGTGGATACGCAGTATTTT. As protein: CATAKVDTQYF.

The chain uses TRBV4-1 and TRBJ2-5; 12 bases match TRBD2. This CDR3 contains 17 residues. Germline CDR1 reads MGHRA; CDR2 reads YSYEKL. After removal of 0 bases from V and 5 bases from J, the junction contained 7 bases not matched to a gene. CDR3 protein: CASSQDLLAGGLETQYF. The CDR3 coding sequence is TGCGCCAGCAGCCAAGATCTACTAGCGGGGGGTTTGGAGACCCAGTACTTC.

The chain uses TRBV4-2 and TRBJ1-1; 7 bases fit TRBD1. The CDR3 is made up of 15 amino acids. Germline assignment: CDR1 LGHNA and CDR2 YNFKEQ. V was clipped by 4 bases and J by 3 bases; unmatched bases: 8. The CDR3 is CASSRPFGQDTEAFF. Written as DNA, the CDR3 is TGTGCCAGCAGCCGGCCGTTCGGACAGGACACTGAAGCTTTCTTT.

Ten or more counts support this clonotype. The V call is TRBV7-2, the J call TRBJ2-2; 9 bases agree with TRBD2. CDR3 length equals 17 residues. From germline, CDR1 is SGHTA and CDR2 FQGNSA. The trim removed 4 bases at V and 4 bases at J, leaving 10 bases unmatched. CDR3 sequence reads: CASSSSVAGDRTGELFF. The DNA for the CDR3 is TGTGCCAGCAGCTCCTCGGTAGCGGGGGACCGCACCGGGGAGCTGTTTTTT.

This clonotype was seen repeatedly, ten times or more. The chain combines TRBV13 with TRBJ1-2; no firm D call. The CDR3 loop spans 15 amino acids. Germline loops: CDR1 PRHDT, CDR2 FYEKMQ (reference sequence). V dropped 0 bases and J dropped 3 bases, with 11 bases sitting between them. The CDR3 coding sequence is TGTGCCAGCAGCTTAGGTTCCAGGTCCTACTATGGCTACACCTTC. It is translated as CASSLGSRSYYGYTF.

This sequence joins TRBV28 and TRBJ1-3; perhaps TRBD1 as D (5 bases). With 10 bases removed from V and 0 bases from J, the gap between germline ends came to 13 bases. From germline, CDR1 is MDHEN and CDR2 SYDVKM. The length of the CDR3 is 14 residues. This chain's CDR3 is CAIGTVLSGNTIYF. In nucleotides, the CDR3 is TGTGCCATCGGGACGGTTCTCTCTGGAAACACCATATATTTT.

Note on this clonotype: Since a much larger clone is just one base distant, this may be a read error. This chain joins TRBV6-1 and TRBJ1-1; no clear D. The V end lost 6 bases, the J end lost 10 bases, and 12 bases lay between the germline ends. The germline CDR1 and CDR2 sequences are MNHNS and SASEGT. The CDR3 contains 11 residues. In DNA form, the CDR3 reads TGTGCCAGCAGACCGGCCTTTGGAGCTTTCTTT. Translation: CASRPAFGAFF.